These T cell receptor beta chains were read from a single sample in a study of T cells in narcolepsy. Using immunoSEQ multiplex PCR, the repertoire was profiled, and TCRdb retains in-frame clones only, with some absent. This sample has tens of thousands of clones; around 87% occur once, and the top ten carry around 0.89%. Sequenced: memory (CD45RA-) CD4+ T cells from blood. Source of these receptors: a human donor in good health. Each CDR3 is given without its conserved first and last residue. Fields, in order: J gene, D gene, V gene, CDR3 protein. A D gene is named only where the DNA matches it firmly.

TRBJ1-2 | TRBD1 | TRBV28 | ASSLINRQGEGYT
TRBJ1-3 | . | TRBV4-2 | ASSPYRDTIY
TRBJ1-2 | TRBD1 | TRBV28 | ASSPGDGTGGGYT
TRBJ2-4 | . | TRBV7-2 | ASSPRRGQKNIQY
TRBJ1-2 | TRBD1 | TRBV30 | AWSVLGQGVGYT
TRBJ1-1 | . | TRBV7-2 | ASSFFSGTVNTEAF
TRBJ2-7 | . | TRBV14 | ASSQDLGGEQY
TRBJ1-6 | . | TRBV19 | ASSRDFYSPLH
TRBJ1-2 | TRBD1 | TRBV14 | ASSAAIGTVYGYT
TRBJ2-5 | . | TRBV5-1 | ASSLAAGEETQY
TRBJ2-7 | . | TRBV5-6 | ASSLAHSYEQY
TRBJ1-3 | . | TRBV7-8 | ASSLDEPGNTIY
TRBJ2-2 | TRBD1 | TRBV19 | ASSSRQGAGELF
TRBJ2-7 | . | TRBV6-6 | ASRELERQY
TRBJ2-2 | . | TRBV27 | ASSFSLATTNTGELF
TRBJ1-2 | TRBD1 | TRBV30 | AWSRGQGGDGYT
TRBJ2-2 | . | TRBV2 | ASSEARFVISGELF
TRBJ2-1 | . | TRBV19 | ASSILAGQSYNEQF
TRBJ1-1 | . | TRBV11-2 | ASSLAYHPNTEAF
TRBJ2-3 | . | TRBV28 | ASSSGHTDTQY
TRBJ1-1 | TRBD1 | TRBV5-6 | ASSLGTGGAGLDTEAF
TRBJ2-2 | . | TRBV5-1 | ASSLEGVVTGELF
TRBJ2-6 | TRBD2 | TRBV28 | ASSPRGLAETSGANVLT
TRBJ1-2 | . | TRBV19 | ASSSLLNVAFYGYT
TRBJ2-3 | TRBD2 | TRBV6-5 | ASSTPGLSTQY
TRBJ1-5 | TRBD1 | TRBV10-3 | AIRGTEEQPQH
TRBJ2-2 | TRBD1 | TRBV10-1 | ASTDRQGANTGELF
TRBJ2-7 | TRBD2 | TRBV30 | AWRKGLAGDEQY
TRBJ2-7 | TRBD1 | TRBV6-1 | ASSETMAGGYEQY
TRBJ2-7 | . | TRBV7-9 | ASSLQGRAGSYEQY
TRBJ1-1 | . | TRBV6-1 | ASKGWTEAF
TRBJ1-4 | . | TRBV5-4 | ASSLGEGRGYEKLF
TRBJ2-2 | TRBD1 | TRBV11-3 | ASSPTGGKRTGELF
TRBJ1-4 | . | TRBV9 | ASSGSSTNEKLF
TRBJ1-2 | . | TRBV18 | ASSPPWDKDGYT
TRBJ2-1 | . | TRBV19 | ASSIGARGDEQF
TRBJ1-4 | . | TRBV19 | ATSRLQEKLF
TRBJ1-1 | . | TRBV27 | ASSPLGLNTEAF
TRBJ2-2 | . | TRBV5-1 | ASSLGSANTGELF
TRBJ2-4 | . | TRBV30 | AWSSLAKNIQY
TRBJ2-7 | . | TRBV9 | ASSVALEDEQY
. | . | TRBV15 | ATSRDRGVGEQY
TRBJ1-2 | . | TRBV28 | ASRRPPLGYGYT
TRBJ2-1 | TRBD2 | TRBV5-4 | ASSSGLAGPAPGNEQF
TRBJ1-5 | TRBD1 | TRBV6-1 | ASSEEGARNQPQH
TRBJ2-2 | . | TRBV5-6 | ASSLGLKGTGELF
TRBJ1-1 | . | TRBV6-6 | ASSYSNRGRNTEAF